The rows below give T cell receptor beta chains drawn from one sample of a study of T cells after yellow fever vaccination. One entry per CDR3 protein, called by TCRdb with MiXCR from the 5' RACE reads. Here the sample spans around 320,000 distinct CDR3 sequences, under 9% being singletons. The sample in question was CD4+ T cells sorted from PBMCs, obtained 5 days after the yellow fever booster vaccination. All receptors derive from a man aged 18 to 29 who received the YFV17D yellow fever vaccine. Each CDR3 is given with its conserved first and last residue. A D gene is named only where the DNA matches it firmly. Clone sizes are given selectively: once, few, many, or a class where the clone is expanded.

J,size,V,D,CDR3,DNA
TRBJ2-2,few,TRBV7-3,.,CASSPDPRLHGELFF,TGTGCCAGCAGCCCAGACCCGCGTTTACACGGGGAGCTGTTTTTT
TRBJ1-1,.,TRBV3-1,TRBD1,CASSHGQGYEAFF,TGTGCCAGCAGCCACGGACAGGGCTATGAAGCTTTCTTT
TRBJ2-6,.,TRBV6-1,TRBD2,CASSEALGEGLTSGANVLTF,TGTGCCAGCAGTGAAGCCCTAGGGGAGGGACTAACCTCTGGGGCCAACGTCCTGACTTTC
TRBJ1-4,few,TRBV5-1,.,CASTLGAVEEKLFF,TGCGCCAGCACCCTCGGGGCAGTGGAGGAAAAACTGTTTTTT
TRBJ1-4,many,TRBV4-1,.,CASERGGLGEKLFF,TGCGCCAGCGAGCGGGGGGGATTGGGAGAAAAACTGTTTTTT
TRBJ1-5,few,TRBV6-2/TRBV6-3,.,CASSSRTDDQPQHF,TGTGCCAGCAGTTCACGGACGGATGATCAGCCCCAGCATTTT
TRBJ1-2,.,TRBV7-2,.,CASSLGLGSGYTF,TGTGCCAGCAGCTTAGGGTTGGGTTCTGGCTACACCTTC
TRBJ1-1,few,TRBV18,TRBD1,CASSPQDRGKAFF,TGTGCCAGCTCACCCCAGGACAGGGGGAAAGCTTTCTTT
TRBJ2-1,.,TRBV30,TRBD2,CAWTLAGLGNEQFF,TGTGCCTGGACCCTAGCGGGGTTGGGCAATGAGCAGTTCTTC
TRBJ1-4,.,TRBV4-3,.,CASSQGYEKLFF,TGCGCCAGCAGCCAAGGCTATGAAAAACTGTTTTTT
TRBJ2-7,few,TRBV7-6,.,CASSLVPSGTAYEQYF,TGTGCCAGCAGCTTAGTCCCCTCCGGGACCGCCTACGAGCAGTACTTC
TRBJ1-1,many,TRBV5-1,.,CASSWQGYGTEAFF,TGCGCCAGCAGCTGGCAGGGGTACGGCACTGAAGCTTTCTTT
TRBJ2-1,few,TRBV24-1,TRBD1,CATRGTGDGEQFF,TGTGCCACCAGGGGGACAGGGGACGGTGAGCAGTTCTTC
TRBJ1-1,few,TRBV5-1,.,CASSPDLTGNTEAFF,TGCGCCAGCAGCCCAGACCTGACAGGGAACACTGAAGCTTTCTTT
TRBJ1-5,few,TRBV6-2/TRBV6-3,.,CASSYDLSGQPQHF,TGTGCCAGCAGTTACGATTTATCGGGGCAGCCCCAGCATTTT
TRBJ1-2,many,TRBV5-6,TRBD1,CASRFGTGGYTF,TGTGCCAGCAGATTCGGGACAGGTGGCTACACCTTC
TRBJ2-6,.,TRBV5-1,.,CASSLGQSSGANVLTF,TGCGCCAGCAGCTTGGGACAGAGCTCTGGGGCCAACGTCCTGACTTTC
TRBJ2-1,many,TRBV28,TRBD2,CASSRLAGGVNEQFF,TGTGCCAGCAGCAGACTAGCGGGGGGCGTCAATGAGCAGTTCTTC
TRBJ2-5,.,TRBV7-2,TRBD2,CASSLVPLAGLETQYF,TGTGCCAGCAGCTTAGTCCCACTAGCGGGGCTTGAGACCCAGTACTTC
TRBJ1-6,few,TRBV4-1,TRBD1,CASSQPGQGYNSPLHF,TGCGCCAGCAGCCAACCGGGACAGGGCTATAATTCACCCCTCCACTTT
TRBJ2-3,.,TRBV20-1,.,CSVQTPSTYTQYF,TGCAGTGTCCAGACCCCCTCCACATATACGCAGTATTTT
TRBJ2-1,.,TRBV6-2/TRBV6-3,.,CASTPRWRGVISYNEQFF,TGTGCCAGCACCCCGAGATGGAGGGGGGTTATCTCTTACAATGAGCAGTTCTTC
TRBJ1-2,few,TRBV30,.,CAWSPPRAWGYGYTF,TGTGCCTGGAGTCCCCCGCGGGCATGGGGCTATGGCTACACCTTC
TRBJ2-3,few,TRBV28,.,CASSPLRVWRDSITDTQYF,TGTGCCAGCAGTCCCCTCCGTGTTTGGCGGGACTCTATCACAGATACGCAGTATTTT
TRBJ2-3,.,TRBV6-5,.,CASTDSYTDTQYF,TGTGCCAGCACCGACTCATACACAGATACGCAGTATTTT
TRBJ2-1,.,TRBV2,.,CASSSLSLGNEQFF,TGTGCCAGCAGTAGCCTCTCATTGGGCAATGAGCAGTTCTTC
TRBJ2-1,.,TRBV18,.,CASSPTAAGEQFF,TGTGCCAGCTCACCGACGGCGGCCGGAGAGCAGTTCTTC
TRBJ1-6,few,TRBV20-1,.,CSARDLGTNSPLHF,TGCAGTGCTAGAGATCTAGGGACTAATTCACCCCTCCACTTT
TRBJ2-3,.,TRBV7-9,.,CASSLEPVPDTQYF,TGTGCCAGCAGCTTAGAACCCGTCCCAGATACGCAGTATTTT
TRBJ1-4,few,TRBV7-7,.,CASSPDTGSREEKLFF,TGTGCCAGCAGCCCAGACACCGGTAGCCGGGAGGAAAAACTGTTTTTT
TRBJ2-3,.,TRBV5-6,TRBD2,CASPTSGGGLDTQYF,TGTGCCAGCCCGACTAGCGGGGGCGGGTTAGATACGCAGTATTTT
TRBJ1-1,few,TRBV7-2,TRBD1,CASSLAQGVNTEAFF,TGTGCCAGCAGCTTAGCACAGGGGGTGAACACTGAAGCTTTCTTT
TRBJ1-2,.,TRBV5-1,TRBD1,CASSSGTAYGYTF,TGCGCCAGCAGCTCCGGGACAGCCTATGGCTACACCTTC